This T cell receptor (beta chain) was observed in a study of cytomegalovirus exposure and HLA in healthy donors. Study-wide findings and caveats: The HLA-A and HLA-B alleles of most subjects were reportedly predicted accurately from TCR beta sequences.

The PCR was carried out with 60 Vbeta primers and 13 Jbeta primers. Generated by immunoSEQ multiplex PCR, the TCRdb table keeps only in-frame clones and is missing some. The sample includes 30,000 to 40,000 clones, over 60% of them seen just once. Turning to this clone: The antigen remains undetermined.

This clonotype was sampled from a man aged 40-55 years in good health and CMV-seropositive. The sequencing input was PBMCs.

The CDR3 region has the DNA TGTGCCAGCAAGCTCCAGGCCTCTGGAAACACCATATATTTT. Translating gives CASKLQASGNTIYF. V is TRBV6-1 and J is TRBJ1-3; D call uncertain. The CDR3 has 14 residues. Trimming cost V 7 bases and J 0 bases, with 10 bases left between them. Germline V lookup: CDR1 MNHNS, CDR2 SASEGT.